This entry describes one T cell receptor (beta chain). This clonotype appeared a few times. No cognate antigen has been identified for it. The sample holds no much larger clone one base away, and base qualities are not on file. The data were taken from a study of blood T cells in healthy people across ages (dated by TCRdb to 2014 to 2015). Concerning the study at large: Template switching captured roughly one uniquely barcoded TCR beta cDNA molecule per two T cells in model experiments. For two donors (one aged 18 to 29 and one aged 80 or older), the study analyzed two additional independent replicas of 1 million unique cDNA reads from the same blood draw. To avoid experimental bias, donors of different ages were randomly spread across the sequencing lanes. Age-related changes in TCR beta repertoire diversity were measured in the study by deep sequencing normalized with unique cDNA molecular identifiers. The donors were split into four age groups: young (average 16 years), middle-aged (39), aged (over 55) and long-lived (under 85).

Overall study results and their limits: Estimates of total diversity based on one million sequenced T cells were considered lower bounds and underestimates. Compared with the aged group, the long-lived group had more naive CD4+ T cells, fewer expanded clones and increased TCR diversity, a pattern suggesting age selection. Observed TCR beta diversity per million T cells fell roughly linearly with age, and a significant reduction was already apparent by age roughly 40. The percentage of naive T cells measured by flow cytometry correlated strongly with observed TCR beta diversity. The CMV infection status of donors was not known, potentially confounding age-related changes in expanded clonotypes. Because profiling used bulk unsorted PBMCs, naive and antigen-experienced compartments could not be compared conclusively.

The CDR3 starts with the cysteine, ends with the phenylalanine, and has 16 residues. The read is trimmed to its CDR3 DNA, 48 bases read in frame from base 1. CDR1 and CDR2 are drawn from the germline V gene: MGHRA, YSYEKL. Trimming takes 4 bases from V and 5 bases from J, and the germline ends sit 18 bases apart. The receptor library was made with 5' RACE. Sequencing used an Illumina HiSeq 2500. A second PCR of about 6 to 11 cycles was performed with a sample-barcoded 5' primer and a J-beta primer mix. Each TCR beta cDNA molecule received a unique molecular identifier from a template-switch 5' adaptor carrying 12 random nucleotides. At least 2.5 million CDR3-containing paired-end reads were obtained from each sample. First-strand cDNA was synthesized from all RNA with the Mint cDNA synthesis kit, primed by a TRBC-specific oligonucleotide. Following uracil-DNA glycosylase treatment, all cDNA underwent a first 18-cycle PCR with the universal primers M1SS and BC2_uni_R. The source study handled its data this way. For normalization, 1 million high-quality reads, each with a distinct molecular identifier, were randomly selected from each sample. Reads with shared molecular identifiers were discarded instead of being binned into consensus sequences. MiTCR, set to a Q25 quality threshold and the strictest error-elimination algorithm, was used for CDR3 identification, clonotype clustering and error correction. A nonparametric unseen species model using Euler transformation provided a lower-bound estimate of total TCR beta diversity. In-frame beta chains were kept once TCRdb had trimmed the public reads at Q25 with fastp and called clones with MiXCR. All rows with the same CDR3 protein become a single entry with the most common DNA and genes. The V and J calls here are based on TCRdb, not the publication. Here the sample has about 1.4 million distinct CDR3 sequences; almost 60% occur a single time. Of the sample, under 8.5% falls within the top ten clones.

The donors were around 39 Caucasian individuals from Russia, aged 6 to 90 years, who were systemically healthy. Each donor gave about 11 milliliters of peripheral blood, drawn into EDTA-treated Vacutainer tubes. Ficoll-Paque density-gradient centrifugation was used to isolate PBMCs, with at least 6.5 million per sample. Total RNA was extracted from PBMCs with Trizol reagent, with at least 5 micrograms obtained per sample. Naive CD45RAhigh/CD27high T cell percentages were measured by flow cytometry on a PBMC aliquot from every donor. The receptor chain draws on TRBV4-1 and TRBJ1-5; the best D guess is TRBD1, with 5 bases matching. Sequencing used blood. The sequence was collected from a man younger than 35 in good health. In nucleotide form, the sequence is TGCGCCAGCAGCCTAAGGGGTGGACAAACACATCAGCCCCAGCATTTT. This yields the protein CASSLRGGQTHQPQHF.